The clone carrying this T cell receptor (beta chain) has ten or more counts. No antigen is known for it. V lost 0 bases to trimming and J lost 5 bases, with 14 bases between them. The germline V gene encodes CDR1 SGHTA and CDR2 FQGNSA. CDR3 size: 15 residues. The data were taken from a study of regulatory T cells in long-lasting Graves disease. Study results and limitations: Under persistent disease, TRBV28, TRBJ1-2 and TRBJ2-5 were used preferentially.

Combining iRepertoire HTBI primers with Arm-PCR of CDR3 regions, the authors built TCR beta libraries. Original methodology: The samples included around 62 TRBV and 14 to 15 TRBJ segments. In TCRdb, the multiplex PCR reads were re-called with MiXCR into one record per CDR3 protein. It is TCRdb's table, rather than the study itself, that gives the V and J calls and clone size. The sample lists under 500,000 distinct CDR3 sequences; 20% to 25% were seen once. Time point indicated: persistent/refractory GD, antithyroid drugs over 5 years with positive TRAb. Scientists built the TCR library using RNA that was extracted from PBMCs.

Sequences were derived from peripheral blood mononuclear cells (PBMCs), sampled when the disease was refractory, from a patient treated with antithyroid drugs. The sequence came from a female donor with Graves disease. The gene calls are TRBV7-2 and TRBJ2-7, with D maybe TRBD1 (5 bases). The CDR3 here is CASSLAASKGHEQYF. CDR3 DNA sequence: TGTGCCAGCAGCTTAGCCGCCTCGAAGGGGCACGAGCAGTACTTC.